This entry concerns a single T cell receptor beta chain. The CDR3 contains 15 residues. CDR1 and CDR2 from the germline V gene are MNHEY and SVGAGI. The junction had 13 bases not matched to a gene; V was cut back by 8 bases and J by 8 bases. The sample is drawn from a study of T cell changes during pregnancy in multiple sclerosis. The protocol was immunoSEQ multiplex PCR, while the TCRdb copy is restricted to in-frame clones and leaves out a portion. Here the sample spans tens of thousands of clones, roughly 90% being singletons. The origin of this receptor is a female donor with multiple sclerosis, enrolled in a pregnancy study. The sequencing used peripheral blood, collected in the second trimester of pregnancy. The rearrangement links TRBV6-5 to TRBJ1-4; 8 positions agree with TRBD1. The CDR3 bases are TGTGCCAGCGCCCAACGTACAGGGGGAGAGGAAAAACTGTTTTTT. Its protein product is CASAQRTGGEEKLFF.